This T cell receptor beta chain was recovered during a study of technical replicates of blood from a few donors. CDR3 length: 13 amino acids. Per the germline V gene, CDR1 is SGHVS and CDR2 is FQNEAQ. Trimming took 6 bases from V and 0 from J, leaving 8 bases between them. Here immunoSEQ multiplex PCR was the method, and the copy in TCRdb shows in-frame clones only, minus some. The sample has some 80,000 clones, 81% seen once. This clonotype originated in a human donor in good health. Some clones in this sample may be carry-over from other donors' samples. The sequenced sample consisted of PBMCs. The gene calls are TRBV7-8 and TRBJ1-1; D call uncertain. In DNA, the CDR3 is TGTGCCAGCAGTCAAAATTTGAACACTGAAGCTTTCTTT. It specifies CASSQNLNTEAFF.